This record covers a single T cell receptor beta chain. The antigen is undetermined. These data are taken from a study of CD8 T cells in ankylosing spondylitis. Study conclusions and caveats: The authors reported significant enrichment of disease-linked clones in matched ankylosing spondylitis synovial fluid.

From the 5' RACE reads, TCRdb called clonotypes with MiXCR, one entry per CDR3 protein. The sample lists roughly 160,000 distinct CDR3 sequences; 9.8% were seen once. Trimming removed 8 bases at V and 5 bases at J, with 22 bases between. The CDR3 length is 15 residues. Germline assignment: CDR1 DFQATT and CDR2 SNEGSKA (reference sequence). The source is a female donor with ankylosing spondylitis or in good health (not recorded which). Sequences were obtained from blood, either unsorted or a sorted T cell fraction (not recorded which). The V gene is TRBV20-1, the J gene TRBJ2-1, with TRBD1 as a possible D gene (8 bases). The CDR3 nucleotides read TGCAGTCCCACAGGGGGGGGGGATCAGGACAATGAGCAGTTCTTC. This translates into CSPTGGGDQDNEQFF.